Sequencing of this T cell receptor (beta chain) was carried out in a study of control samples from healthy donors and cancer patients. With V trimmed by 7 bases and J by 8 bases, 11 bases remained unmatched. The CDR3 totals 15 residues. Germline V gene sequence: CDR1 MNHNY, CDR2 SVGAGI (reference sequence). Profiled with immunoSEQ multiplex PCR; TCRdb holds only in-frame clones, not every one. Among some 150,000 clones listed, about 93% were seen once. The V gene is TRBV6-6, the J gene TRBJ2-1; 10 nucleotides align to TRBD2. The receptor was isolated from a man in his fifties in good health. Sequences were obtained from blood. The CDR3 loop reads CASTLLAGVRDEQFF. In DNA, the CDR3 is TGTGCCAGCACCCTGCTAGCGGGAGTGAGAGATGAGCAGTTCTTC.